Presented here are 13 T cell receptor beta chains from one specimen sequenced in a study of T cells in Graves' hyperthyroidism and ophthalmopathy. TCR beta CDR3 regions were amplified from RNA. During a first-round RT-PCR of the TCR CDR3, the HTBI primer set was used. TCRdb analysed the multiplex PCR reads with MiXCR anew, one entry per CDR3 protein. The table includes around 350,000 distinct CDR3 sequences, about 18% detected once. The specimen sequenced was blood. These receptors all stem from a woman in her 30s with Graves' hyperthyroidism that later progressed to Graves' ophthalmopathy.

About this clonotype: This may arise from a read error, as a much more abundant clone is one base away. The chain recombines TRBV13 with TRBJ2-7; TRBD1 aligns across 8 bases. Germline V CDR1 and CDR2: PRHDT, FYEKMQ (reference sequence). The CDR3 is 15 amino acids. The junction had 7 bases not matched to a gene; V was cut back by 4 bases and J by 2 bases. The CDR3 sequence: CASSSAEQGAYEQYF. The DNA of the CDR3 is TGTGCCAGCAGCTCCGCTGAACAGGGGGCCTACGAGCAGTACTTC.

In this sample, this clonotype turned up many times. This chain uses TRBV27 with TRBJ2-7; 14 positions agree with TRBD2. Germline CDR1 reads MNHEY; CDR2 reads SMNVEV (reference sequence). This CDR3 has 15 residues. V trimming: 3 bases; J trimming: 6 bases; junction bases outside the gene matches: 4. CDR3 protein: CASSLTSGGAGEQYF. The CDR3 DNA reads as TGTGCCAGCAGTTTGACTAGCGGGGGGGCTGGCGAGCAGTACTTC.

This clonotype showed up many times. The V gene is TRBV28, the J gene TRBJ2-2; TRBD1 is a possible D gene (8 bases). Germline CDR1 and CDR2: MDHEN and SYDVKM. The CDR3 is 17 amino acids. V was trimmed by 2 bases and J by 6 bases, leaving 19 bases between them. The DNA of the CDR3 is TGTGCCAGCAGTTTAGGATTACAGGGGGGGGCTGCCGGGGAGCTGTTTTTT. Residues: CASSLGLQGGAAGELFF.

In its sample, this clonotype was seen many times. The rearrangement joins TRBV4-2 to TRBJ2-7; 7 nucleotides match TRBD1. CDR3 length equals 18 residues. With 0 bases clipped from V and 0 bases from J, the junction kept 11 bases outside the gene matches. Per the germline V gene, CDR1 is LGHNA and CDR2 is YNFKEQ. The CDR3 DNA is TGTGCCAGCAGCCAAGATCTAAGTAGTCCAGGGGGCTCCTACGAGCAGTACTTC. Encoded protein: CASSQDLSSPGGSYEQYF.

The sample holds a few counts of this clonotype. The V call is TRBV5-1, the J call TRBJ1-2; 9 positions agree with TRBD1. V trimming: 0 bases; J trimming: 6 bases; junction bases outside the gene matches: 3. This CDR3 contains 14 residues. CDR1 is SGHRS, CDR2 YFSETQ, per germline. The CDR3 is CASSLGQGVDGYTF. The CDR3 DNA is TGCGCCAGCAGCTTGGGACAGGGGGTCGATGGCTACACCTTC.

This rearrangement joins TRBV6-1 to TRBJ2-1, with unresolved D. There are 12 residues in the CDR3. V lost 6 bases to trimming and J lost 8 bases, with 11 bases between them. Germline V CDR1 and CDR2: MNHNS, SASEGT. CDR3 protein: CASSHITDEQFF. CDR3 DNA sequence: TGTGCCAGCAGCCATATCACAGATGAGCAGTTCTTC.

The chain recombines TRBV30 with TRBJ2-7; D could derive from TRBD1 or TRBD2 (6 bases each). Germline V gene sequence: CDR1 GTSNPN, CDR2 SVGIG (reference sequence). This CDR3 is 12 amino acids long. Deletions cut 7 bases from V and 7 bases from J, with 17 bases between. CDR3 sequence: CASDTGAGEQYF. The CDR3 bases are TGTGCCTCAGATACGGGGGCAGGGGAGCAGTACTTC.

The chain combines TRBV4-1 with TRBJ2-1; TRBD2 matches 8 bases. The CDR3 covers 19 residues. Losses at the gene ends were 3 bases for V and 3 bases for J; bases not matched to a gene: 16. Germline values: CDR1 MGHRA, CDR2 YSYEKL. The CDR3 bases are TGCGCCAGCAGCCAGGGGCCGGAACTAGCGGAGAGGATCTACAATGAGCAGTTCTTC. This encodes CASSQGPELAERIYNEQFF.

This clonotype was picked up many times. The DNA for the CDR3 is TGTGCCAGCAGACCTACAGGAACCGGCACTGAAGCTTTCTTT. Encoded protein: CASRPTGTGTEAFF. This chain joins TRBV9 and TRBJ1-1, with D maybe TRBD1 (5 bases). Trimming removed 5 bases from V and 4 bases from J, with 15 bases in between. CDR1 is SGDLS and CDR2 is YYNGEE in the germline V gene. The CDR3 length is 14 residues.

The rearrangement joins TRBV20-1 to TRBJ2-3; D remains ambiguous. The germline V gene has CDR1 DFQATT and CDR2 SNEGSKA (reference sequence). V was pared by 7 bases and J by 2 bases, with 10 bases between. This CDR3 spans 12 amino acids. The CDR3 DNA is TGCAGTGGTAGTGGGGACACAGATACGCAGTATTTT. Protein product: CSGSGDTDTQYF.

This clonotype has at least ten counts. A read error may produce the germline difference seen at one junction end. The chain uses TRBV28 and TRBJ1-1; the D is unclear. Looked up from germline, CDR1 is MDHEN and CDR2 is SYDVKM. The CDR3 runs 15 residues. Written as DNA, the CDR3 is TGTGCCAGCAGCTTATCTGGAGGCTGGCCCACTGAAGCTTTCTTT. It yields the protein CASSLSGGWPTEAFF.

This clonotype occurred many times. Here the CDR3 reads CASSLRGTDDNSPLHF. The CDR3 region has the DNA TGCGCCAGCAGCTTGAGGGGGACGGATGATAATTCACCCCTCCACTTT. This chain connects TRBV5-1 to TRBJ1-6; D perhaps matches TRBD1 (6 bases). CDR1 SGHRS and CDR2 YFSETQ come from the germline V gene. This CDR3 is 16 amino acids long. V gave up 1 base and J gave up 5 bases, with 13 bases separating them.

This clonotype was counted only a few times. CDR3 DNA: TGTGCCACCAGTGGCGCACAGGAATCCCGGGATACCCAAGAGACCCAGTACTTC. Translating it yields CATSGAQESRDTQETQYF. J is TRBJ2-5 and V is TRBV24-1; D possibly uses TRBD1 or TRBD2 (5 bases each). Germline-derived CDR1 and CDR2 are KGHDR and SFDVKD. Deletions cut 5 bases from V and 1 base from J, with 22 bases between. The CDR3 runs 18 residues.